This is a list of T cell receptor beta chains from one sample in a study of blood T cell repertoires in COVID-19. Only in-frame clones appear in the TCRdb table, and some are missing; sequencing was by immunoSEQ multiplex PCR. The sample contains about 370,000 clones, 80% to 90% of which appear only once. Material for sequencing was PBMCs or T cells enriched from blood (not recorded which). The receptors come from a man between 18 and 35 years old who had recovered from COVID-19. Both conserved end residues are part of each CDR3.

TRBV4-1 CASSPPGGSGGPEETQYF
TRBV21-1 CASSKGAAGGQETQYF
TRBV27 CASSLQGTDQETQYF
TRBV7-3 CASSLHGTGDTEAFF
TRBV6-5 CASSTSPGNEKLFF
TRBV18 CASSPGGERGDTQYF
TRBV28 CASSVGRNTEAFF
TRBV7-3 CASSPGQGRVAFF
TRBV28 CASTQTSPSEQFF
TRBV20-1 CSAERQETQYF
TRBV19 CASSAGTGLYGYTF
TRBV4-3 CASSDRVSLEAFF
TRBV5-1 CASSLGSVLSADTQYF
TRBV28 CASSLFGVLNTEAFF
TRBV3-1/TRBV3-2 CASSQGPKGAPGYGYTF
TRBV5-1 CASSLVTVVRGNNEQFF
TRBV19 CASGLAGLYEQFF
TRBV9 CASSEGLAGASSYEQYF
TRBV12-5 CASGLQLNTEAFF
TRBV11-1 CASSPRAGTRAYEQYF
TRBV6-5 CASRSGTGGSPLHF
TRBV29-1 CSAGQGAVADEKLFF
TRBV28 CASSLSSGPTDTQYF
TRBV19 CASNPDRGPYNEQFF
TRBV7-3 CASSSGTGVEQYF
TRBV5-4 CASSSSGGGTNTGELFF
TRBV12-5 CASGLVSVNYGYTF
TRBV4-1 CASSQDLSGRATDTQYF
TRBV24-1 CATSDWGQASGELFF
TRBV2 CASRLIRDSQETQYF
TRBV7-2 CASSLETREPKEKLFF
TRBV6-5 CASSSGIYGYTF
TRBV18 CASSPGTATYEQYF
TRBV20-1 CSARVHYEQYF
TRBV19 CASSSAGGGANVLTF
TRBV27 CASSWRGYQPQHF
TRBV25-1 CASKPPGGVNTGELFF
TRBV27 CASSPTAPYAYTF
TRBV29-1 CSVDRGFEAFF
TRBV30 CAWVRGDYGYTF